A single sample gave rise to the 7 T cell receptor beta chains below, sequenced in a study of T cells in Graves' hyperthyroidism and ophthalmopathy. RNA transcripts yielded amplified TCR beta CDR3 regions. Initially, a first-round RT-PCR of the TCR CDR3 employed the HTBI primer set. TCRdb ran MiXCR on the multiplex PCR reads and lists one entry per CDR3 protein. The profile covers over 450,000 distinct CDR3 sequences, with over 15% appearing a single time and approximately 15% taken by the ten largest. What was sequenced was blood. These receptors came from a woman younger than 35 with Graves' ophthalmopathy.

This clonotype showed up many times. The chain joins TRBV2 to TRBJ1-1, with D hard to call. The CDR3 has 13 amino acids. Trimming cost V 6 bases and J 4 bases, with 12 bases left between them. Germline assignment: CDR1 SNHLY and CDR2 FYNNEI. This CDR3 is CASSQTRPTEAFF. The CDR3 region has the DNA TGTGCCAGCAGCCAAACACGACCCACTGAAGCTTTCTTT.

This clonotype was detected many times. The rearrangement links TRBV7-9 to TRBJ1-6, with 7 bases lining up with TRBD1. The length of the CDR3 is 14 residues. Looked up from germline, CDR1 is SEHNR and CDR2 is FQNEAQ (reference sequence). Germline trimming cut 3 bases from V and 6 bases from J; bases unmatched to any gene: 2. The CDR3 here is CASSLGQSNSPLHF. As DNA, the CDR3 is TGTGCCAGCAGCTTGGGACAGAGTAATTCACCCCTCCACTTT.

As regards this clonotype: One end of the junction does not line up with germline, which may come from a read error. The gene calls are TRBV5-1 and TRBJ2-1; 12 bases are a match to TRBD2. The CDR3 runs 14 residues. Germline-derived CDR1 and CDR2 are SGHRS and YFSETQ. CDR3 residues: CAGSLAGGANEQFF. The CDR3 nucleotides read TGCGCCGGCAGTCTAGCGGGAGGGGCCAATGAGCAGTTCTTC.

In its sample, this clonotype was seen a few times. This may be a read error, as it is one base from a much larger clone. The V gene is TRBV7-6, the J gene TRBJ2-5; D gene uncertain. Germline-derived CDR1 and CDR2 are SGHVS and FNYEAQ. This CDR3 is 13 amino acids long. DNA for the CDR3: TGTGCCAGCACCACGCCCGGAGAAGAGACCCAGCACTTC. As protein: CASTTPGEETQHF.

This clonotype has more than one count but fewer than ten. The chain recombines TRBV29-1 with TRBJ2-5; 10 bases match TRBD2. This CDR3 is built from 16 residues. The V gene's germline CDR1 is SQVTM and CDR2 ANQGSEA. The ends lost 1 base at V and 5 bases at J; junction bases unmatched: 10. The CDR3 nucleotides read TGCAGCGTTGAAGGGTCAAGCGGGGGGGCCTGGGAGACCCAGTACTTC. It encodes CSVEGSSGGAWETQYF.

This clonotype showed up many times. The rearrangement links TRBV28 to TRBJ2-3, with 11 bases that match TRBD1. Trimming cost V 6 bases and J 4 bases; bases outside gene matches: 6. The length of the CDR3 is 15 residues. Germline V gene lookup returns CDR1 MDHEN and CDR2 SYDVKM. CDR3 in amino acids: CASRTGQGASDTQYF. DNA for the CDR3: TGTGCCAGCAGAACCGGACAGGGGGCGTCAGATACGCAGTATTTT.

This clonotype was counted ten times or more. This sequence joins TRBV7-2 and TRBJ2-7; D may match TRBD1 or TRBD2 (6 bases each). CDR1 is SGHTA and CDR2 is FQGNSA in the germline V gene. The CDR3 is 16 amino acids. Trimming shortened V by 5 bases and J by 1 base, and 18 bases separated the two germline ends. The CDR3 is CASSTTNRAGSYEQYF. The CDR3 DNA follows: TGTGCCAGCAGCACTACAAACAGGGCGGGGTCCTACGAGCAGTACTTC.